This T cell receptor beta chain was observed in a study of blood T cell repertoires in COVID-19. This clone has ten or more counts. TCRdb's copy holds only in-frame clones and misses some; the assay was immunoSEQ multiplex PCR. This sample has approximately 120,000 clones; around three quarters occur once, and the top ten carry about 40%. This clonotype was obtained from a man in his forties or fifties with active or convalescent COVID-19. Sequencing was done on a sample of peripheral blood.

In DNA, the CDR3 is TGTGCCAGCAGTGTACCGGTCGGGACAGGGGGGCTCCAGGACACTGAAGCTTTCTTT. Protein product: CASSVPVGTGGLQDTEAFF. This chain joins TRBV2 and TRBJ1-1; 11 bases are shared with TRBD1. Germline V CDR1 and CDR2: SNHLY, FYNNEI. The CDR3 is made up of 19 amino acids. Unmatched junction bases numbered 16, after V lost 4 bases and J lost 3 bases.